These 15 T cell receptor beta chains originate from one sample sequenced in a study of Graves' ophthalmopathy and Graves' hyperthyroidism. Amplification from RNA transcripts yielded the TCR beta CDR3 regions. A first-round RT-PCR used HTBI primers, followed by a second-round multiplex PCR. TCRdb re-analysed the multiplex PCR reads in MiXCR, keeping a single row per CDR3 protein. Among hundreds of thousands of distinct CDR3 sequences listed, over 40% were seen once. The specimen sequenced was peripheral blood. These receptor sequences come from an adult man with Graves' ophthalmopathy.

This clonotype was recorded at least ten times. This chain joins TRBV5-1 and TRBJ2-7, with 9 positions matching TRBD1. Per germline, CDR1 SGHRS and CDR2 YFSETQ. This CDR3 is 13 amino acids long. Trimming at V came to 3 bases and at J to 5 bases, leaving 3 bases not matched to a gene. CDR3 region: CASSWGTGNEQYF. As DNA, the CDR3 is TGCGCCAGCAGCTGGGGGACAGGGAACGAGCAGTACTTC.

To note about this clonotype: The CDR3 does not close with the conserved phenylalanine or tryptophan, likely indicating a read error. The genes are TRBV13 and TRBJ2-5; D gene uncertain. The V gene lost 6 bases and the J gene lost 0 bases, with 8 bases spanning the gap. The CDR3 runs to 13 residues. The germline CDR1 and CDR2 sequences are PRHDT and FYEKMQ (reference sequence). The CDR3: CASSVVNQETQYC. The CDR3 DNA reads TGTGCCAGCAGTGTGGTCAACCAAGAGACCCAGTACTGC.

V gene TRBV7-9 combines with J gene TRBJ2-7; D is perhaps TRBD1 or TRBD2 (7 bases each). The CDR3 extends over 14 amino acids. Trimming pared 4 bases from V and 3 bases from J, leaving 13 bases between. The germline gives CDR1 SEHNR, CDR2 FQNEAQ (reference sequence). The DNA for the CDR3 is TGTGCCAGCAGCTCCAGGGGGGGCAACTACGAGCAGTACTTC. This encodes CASSSRGGNYEQYF.

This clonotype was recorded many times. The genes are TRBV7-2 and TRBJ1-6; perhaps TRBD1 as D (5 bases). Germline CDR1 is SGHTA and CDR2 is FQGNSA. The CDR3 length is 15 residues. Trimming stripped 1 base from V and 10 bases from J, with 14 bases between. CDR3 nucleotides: TGTGCCAGCAGCTTAGATCGGGGGATAGAGTCACCCCTCCACTTT. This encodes CASSLDRGIESPLHF. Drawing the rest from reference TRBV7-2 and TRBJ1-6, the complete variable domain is GAGVSQSPSNKVTEKGKDVELRCDPISGHTALYWYRQSLGQGLEFLIYFQGNSAPDKSGLPSDRFSAERTGGSVSTLTIQRTQQEDSAVYLCASSLDRGIESPLHFGNGTRLTVT.

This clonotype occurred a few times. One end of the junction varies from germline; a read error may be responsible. DNA for the CDR3: TGTGCCAGCAGTTCCTGGACTAGCGGGAGGGGAGAGACCCAGTACTTC. It yields the protein CASSSWTSGRGETQYF. The chain links TRBV10-3 to TRBJ2-5, with TRBD2 identical over 15 bases. The CDR3 sequence is 16 residues long. Germline lookup yields CDR1 ENHRY and CDR2 SYGVKD.

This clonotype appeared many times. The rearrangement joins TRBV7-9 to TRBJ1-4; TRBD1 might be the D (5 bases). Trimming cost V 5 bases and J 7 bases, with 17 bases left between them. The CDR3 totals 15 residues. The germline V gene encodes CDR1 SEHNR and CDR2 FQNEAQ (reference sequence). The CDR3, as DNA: TGTGCCAGCAGCCCGGGGCGTGAGGGAACTGAAAAACTGTTTTTT. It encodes CASSPGREGTEKLFF.

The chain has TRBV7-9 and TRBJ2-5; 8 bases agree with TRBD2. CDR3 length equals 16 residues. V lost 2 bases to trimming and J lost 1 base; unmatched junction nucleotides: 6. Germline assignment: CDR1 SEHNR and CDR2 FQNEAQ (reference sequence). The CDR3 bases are TGTGCCAGCAGCTTACTAAGCGGGGGCCTCCAAGAGACCCAGTACTTC. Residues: CASSLLSGGLQETQYF.

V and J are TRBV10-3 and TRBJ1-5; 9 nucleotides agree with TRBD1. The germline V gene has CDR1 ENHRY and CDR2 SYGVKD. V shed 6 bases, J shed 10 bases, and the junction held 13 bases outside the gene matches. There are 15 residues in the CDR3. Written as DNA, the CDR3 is TGTGCCATCAGGGAGCGTTGGGACAGGGAGGGCCCCCAGCATTTT. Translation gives CAIRERWDREGPQHF.

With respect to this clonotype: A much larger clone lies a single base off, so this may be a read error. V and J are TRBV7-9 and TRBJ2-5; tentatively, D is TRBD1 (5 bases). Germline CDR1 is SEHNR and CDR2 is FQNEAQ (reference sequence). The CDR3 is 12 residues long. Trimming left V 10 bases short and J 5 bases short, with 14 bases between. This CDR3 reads CAIDRSHETQYF. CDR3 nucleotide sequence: TGTGCCATTGACAGAAGCCATGAGACCCAGTACTTC.

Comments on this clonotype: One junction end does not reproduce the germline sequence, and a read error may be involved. The CDR3 reads CASGHPGQGFEQYF. The CDR3 region has the DNA TGCGCCAGCGGCCATCCGGGACAGGGGTTCGAGCAGTACTTC. The J gene is TRBJ2-7, the V gene TRBV4-1; 10 bases are shared with TRBD1. Germline V lookup: CDR1 MGHRA, CDR2 YSYEKL. This CDR3 has 14 amino acids.

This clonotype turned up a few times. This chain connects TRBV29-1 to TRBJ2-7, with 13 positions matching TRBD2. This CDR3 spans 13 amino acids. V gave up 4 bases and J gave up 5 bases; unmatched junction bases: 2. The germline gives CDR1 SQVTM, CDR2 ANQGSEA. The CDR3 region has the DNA TGCAGCGTTGGACTAGCGGGAGGTGACGAGCAGTACTTC. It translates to CSVGLAGGDEQYF.

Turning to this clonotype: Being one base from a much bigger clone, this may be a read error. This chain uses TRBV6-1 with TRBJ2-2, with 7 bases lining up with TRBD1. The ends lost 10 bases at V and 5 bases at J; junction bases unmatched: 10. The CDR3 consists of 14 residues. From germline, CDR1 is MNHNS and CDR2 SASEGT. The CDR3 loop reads CATRMAGGTGELFF. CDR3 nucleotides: TGTGCCACCAGGATGGCAGGGGGAACCGGGGAGCTGTTTTTT.

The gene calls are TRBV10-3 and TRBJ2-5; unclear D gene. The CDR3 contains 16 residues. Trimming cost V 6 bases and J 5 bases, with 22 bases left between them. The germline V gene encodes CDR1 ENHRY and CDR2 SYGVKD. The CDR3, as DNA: TGTGCCATCAGAGCTTACTCGGAACGGGTCGGGGAGACCCAGTACTTC. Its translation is CAIRAYSERVGETQYF.

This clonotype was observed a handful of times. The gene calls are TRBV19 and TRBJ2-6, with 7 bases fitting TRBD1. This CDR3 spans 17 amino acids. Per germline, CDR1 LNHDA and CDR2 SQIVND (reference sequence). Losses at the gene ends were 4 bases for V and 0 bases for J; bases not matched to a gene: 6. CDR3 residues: CASSRGQELSGANVLTF. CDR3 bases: TGTGCCAGTAGTAGAGGACAGGAGCTCTCTGGGGCCAACGTCCTGACTTTC.

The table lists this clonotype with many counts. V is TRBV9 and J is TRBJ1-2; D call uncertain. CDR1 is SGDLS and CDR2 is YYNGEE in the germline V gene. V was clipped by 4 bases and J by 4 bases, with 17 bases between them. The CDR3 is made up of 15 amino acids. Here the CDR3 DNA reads TGTGCCAGCAGCCCCCGGACTCACCTTAGCTATGGCTACACCTTC. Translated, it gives CASSPRTHLSYGYTF.